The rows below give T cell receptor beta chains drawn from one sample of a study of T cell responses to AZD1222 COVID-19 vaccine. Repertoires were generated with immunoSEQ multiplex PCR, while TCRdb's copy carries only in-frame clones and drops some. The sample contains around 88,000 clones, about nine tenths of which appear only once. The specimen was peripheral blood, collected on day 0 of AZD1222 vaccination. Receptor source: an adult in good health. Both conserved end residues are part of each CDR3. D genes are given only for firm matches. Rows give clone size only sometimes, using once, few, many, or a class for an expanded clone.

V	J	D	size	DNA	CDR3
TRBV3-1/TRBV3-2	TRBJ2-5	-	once	TGTGCCAGCAGCATGCGACAGGCGGGGAGGGAGACCCAGTACTTC	CASSMRQAGRETQYF
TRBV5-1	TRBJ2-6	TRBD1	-	TGCGCCAGCAGCTCTCCGGGACAGGGGGCTGTAACTGGGGCCAACGTCCTGACTTTC	CASSSPGQGAVTGANVLTF
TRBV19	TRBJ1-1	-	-	TGTGCCAGTAGTACCCACGGGGGAGGCCGCACTGAAGCTTTCTTT	CASSTHGGGRTEAFF
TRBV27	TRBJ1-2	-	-	TGTGCCAGCAGTTTATCCTCAACGGTCGGTGGCTACACCTTC	CASSLSSTVGGYTF
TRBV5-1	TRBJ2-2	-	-	TGCGCCAGCAGCCAACTCGGACTGAAGCTGGGGGAGCTGTTTTTT	CASSQLGLKLGELFF
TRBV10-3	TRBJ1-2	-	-	TGTGCCACCGGGGAGACGGCTTATGGCTACACCTTC	CATGETAYGYTF
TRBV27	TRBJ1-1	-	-	TGTGCCAGCAGTCCTTCGATCCGGGTGAACACTGAAGCTTTCTTT	CASSPSIRVNTEAFF
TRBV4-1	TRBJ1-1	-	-	TGCGCCAGCAGCCAAGGACAAGCGAACACTGAAGCTTTCTTT	CASSQGQANTEAFF
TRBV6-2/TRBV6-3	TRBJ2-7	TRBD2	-	TGTGCCAGCACCCCGACACCGGGACTAGCGGGATCTTACGAGCAGTACTTC	CASTPTPGLAGSYEQYF
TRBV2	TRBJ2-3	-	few	TGTGCCAGCAGTGTTGGCGGAACTAGCACAGATACGCAGTATTTT	CASSVGGTSTDTQYF
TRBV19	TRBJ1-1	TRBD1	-	TGTGCCAGTAGAGCGACAGGGATCCCCAACACTGAAGCTTTCTTT	CASRATGIPNTEAFF
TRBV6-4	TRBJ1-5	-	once	TGTGCCAGCAGTGACGAAGTCGGTCAGCCCCAGCATTTT	CASSDEVGQPQHF
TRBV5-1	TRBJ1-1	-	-	TGCGCCAGCAGCTTGGGCGGGATGAACACTGAAGCTTTCTTT	CASSLGGMNTEAFF
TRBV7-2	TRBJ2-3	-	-	TGTGCCAGCAGCTTTTCTGCGGGAACCAGCACAGATACGCAGTATTTT	CASSFSAGTSTDTQYF
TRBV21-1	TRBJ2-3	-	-	TGTGCCAGCAGCAAAGGAGGTAAAGGGGACAATGATACGCAGTATTTT	CASSKGGKGDNDTQYF
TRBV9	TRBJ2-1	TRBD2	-	TGTGCCAGCAGCGGAGGACTAGCGGGCGGAGCAGACGAGCAGTTCTTC	CASSGGLAGGADEQFF
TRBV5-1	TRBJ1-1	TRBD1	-	TGCGCCAGCAGCTTGGACGGGACAGGGGGAACTGAAGCTTTCTTT	CASSLDGTGGTEAFF